This T cell receptor beta chain originates from a study of blood T cells in healthy people across ages. This CDR3 comprises 14 residues. V lost 5 bases to trimming and J lost 1 base, with 15 bases between them. Looked up from germline, CDR1 is DFQATT and CDR2 is SNEGSKA (reference sequence). With a J-beta primer mix and a sample-barcoded 5' primer, a second PCR ran about 6 to 11 cycles. TCRdb passed the 5' RACE reads through MiXCR, listing each CDR3 protein once. The sample records 1.5 million to 2 million distinct CDR3 sequences, 34% being singletons. This clonotype was detected only a few times. The chain is built from TRBV20-1 and TRBJ2-7; D uncertain. This clonotype originated in a woman in her twenties or thirties in good health. Sequenced material: blood. For the CDR3, the DNA is TGCAGTGCTCGTATACAGCTAATGTCCTACGAGCAGTACTTC. Its protein product is CSARIQLMSYEQYF.